The following is a T cell receptor (beta chain) sequence with its context. The data derive from a study of blood T cell repertoires in COVID-19. Whole-study context: Acute-phase and convalescent COVID-19 samples originated in the United States, Italy and Spain. T cells, B-cell-depleted T cells, or PBMCs provided the cDNA or gDNA that served as material.

Source study methods: Estimates of nucleated cell counts were drawn from the amplification of reference gene primers. Libraries were prepared by immunoSEQ multiplex PCR; TCRdb keeps only in-frame clonotypes and omits some of them. That table is the source of V, J and clone size, and D and trimming were worked out from the DNA. The sample consists of more than 150,000 clones, around four fifths of them appearing once. Germline lookup yields CDR1 MDHEN and CDR2 SYDVKM. J was trimmed by 10 bases and V by 1 base; bases with no gene match: 5. This CDR3 contains 15 residues. Enrollees, about 18 to 89 years old, lived in 20 to 25 US areas.

The chain employs TRBV28 and TRBJ1-6; 9 nucleotides align to TRBD1. Sequencing was performed on PBMCs or T cells enriched from blood (not recorded which). This receptor was identified in a woman aged 45-60 years who had recovered from COVID-19. The CDR3 region has the DNA TGTGCCAGCAGTTTATTAGGACAGGGGAACTCACCCCTCCACTTT. It specifies CASSLLGQGNSPLHF.